The present T cell receptor beta chain was sequenced within a study of beta chain features in type 1 diabetes (dated by TCRdb to 2017 to 2018). About the investigation overall: Patients and healthy donors did not differ in mean age, gender distribution, total cell number or subset yield. A total of some 110 million sorted cells were examined across all samples, and the number of cells per subset was strongly correlated with RNA yield. In the study, recently diagnosed type 1 diabetes patients and matched healthy donors were compared on the TCRB repertoires of their sorted circulating CD4+ T cell subsets. Regulatory and stem cell-like memory subsets were obtained from only 8 patients and roughly 8 healthy donors, while naive and central memory subsets were obtained from all 30 or so donors.

Remarks on this clone: Its antigen is unknown. The record has no base qualities; no much larger clone is one base away.

From each donor, a single peripheral blood sample of about 100 mL on average was drawn into heparinised tubes. Naive, central memory, regulatory and stem cell-like memory CD4+ T cells were sorted on a BD FACSAria II using a panel including CD45RO, CCR7, CD25, CD127, CD95 and CD27. Purity was above 95% for every sorted population. PBMCs were separated immediately by Lymphoprep density gradient centrifugation and were stained directly, without being cultured. So that batch effects would be minimized, each experiment stained and sorted samples in pairs, pairing one healthy donor with one patient. The High Capacity cDNA Reverse Transcription Kit was used to reverse transcribe all of the isolated RNA, meaning that expressed TCRB transcripts were what got sequenced. Naive, central memory and regulatory T cell samples underwent deep immunoSEQ sequencing, averaging around 4 million total reads per sample. Sorted cells were lysed in RLT buffer and RNA was extracted with DNase-treated RNeasy Micro or Mini kits, depending on cell number. To prevent cross-contamination, each cell subset was processed individually, whereas patient and healthy donor samples were processed jointly. TCRB sequences were amplified from cDNA with the immunoSEQ multiplex PCR, producing 87-bp fragments spanning the CDR3 region. Sequencing of the amplicons was performed on the Illumina HiSeq platform. In the paper's pipeline: Synthetic template baselines were used to correct PCR bias computationally, reads within Hamming distance 2 were collapsed together, and singletons that could not be merged were discarded. Reads were aligned to IMGT to assign V, D and J genes, CDR3 length, and insertions or deletions at six rearrangement sites. Within each subset, clonotype counts were normalized to sorted cell number, and only after that were true diversity and Gini coefficients computed with the tcR R package. The overlap coefficient, calculated on TCRB nucleotide sequences, was used to measure repertoire sharing. Drawn from immuneACCESS, this table holds only the in-frame rearrangements with V and J called that TCRdb kept. Clones are partly lost; checked studies trace under half to an unresolved V gene and leave the rest unexplained. Clone size and V and J calls were adopted from that table, with D and trimming inferred from the DNA. Present in this sample are 120,000 to 150,000 clones, approximately 10% of which were seen just once. Of the sample, 0.5% to 0.65% is held by the ten largest clones.

CDR1 and CDR2, per the germline V gene, are SGHDN and FVKESK. Reading from cysteine to phenylalanine, the CDR3 counts 17 amino acids. CDR3 DNA only is kept here, 51 bases in frame from base 1. Clipping removes 4 bases from V and 4 bases from J, with 11 as the unmatched junction base count. General findings and caveats noted by the study authors: Because small numbers of individuals were included in the HLA sub-analyses, any influence of HLA type on TCRB rearrangement was left unresolved. A moderate but significant shortening of TCRB CDR3 length was observed in type 1 diabetes patients in all four CD4+ subsets. Because cDNA was sequenced instead of genomic DNA, activated cells with high expression could be over-represented, although the groups did not differ in activation or CD3 levels. Shorter templates might be favored by PCR, yet because patient and control samples were amplified and corrected together, any such skew would affect both groups equally. Naive, central memory and regulatory TCRB repertoires appeared to be more similar among patients than among healthy donors. At VDJ recombination sites, type 1 diabetes patients had fewer insertions and more deleted nucleotides, which implies abnormalities in thymic rearrangement.

Sequencing was done on a sample of central memory CD4+ T cells from blood. This clonotype was obtained from a woman aged 35 to 49 in good health. The chain is encoded by TRBV14 joined to TRBJ2-1; TRBD2 aligns with 9 central bases. The CDR3 here reads CASSRVAGGSPYNEQFF. The DNA is as follows: TGTGCCAGCAGCCGCGTGGCGGGGGGGAGCCCTTACAATGAGCAGTTCTTC.